The clone carrying this T cell receptor (beta chain) was seen a few times. The method was immunoSEQ multiplex PCR; TCRdb's version includes in-frame clones alone and lacks a portion of them. Of about 110,000 clones in the sample, 88% were seen once. The sample originates from a study of blood T cell repertoires in COVID-19. The wider study: Nucleic acid was either cDNA or gDNA, and it came from T cells, B-cell-depleted T cells, or PBMCs.

Germline-derived CDR1 and CDR2 are SGHRS and YFSETQ. This CDR3 has 15 amino acids. Trimming cost V 1 base and J 0 bases, with 11 bases left between them. The source of this sequence is a human donor in a cohort sampled during active COVID-19. The chain has TRBV5-1 and TRBJ2-7; no clear D gene. Sequenced sample: peripheral blood. The CDR3 protein is CASSLKEAASYEQYF. The CDR3 DNA reads as TGCGCCAGCAGCTTGAAAGAGGCCGCCTCCTACGAGCAGTACTTC.